This record looks at one TCR beta chain sequence and its context. This specimen comes from a study of blood T cell repertoires in COVID-19. Profiling relied on immunoSEQ multiplex PCR, and the TCRdb table lists in-frame clones only, not all of them. The table has around 250,000 clones, 85% to 90% seen once; the top ten hold roughly 15%. Germline loops: CDR1 SGHNT, CDR2 YYREEE (reference sequence). The ends lost 6 bases at V and 6 bases at J; junction bases unmatched: 2. CDR3 length: 13 residues. J is TRBJ2-1 and V is TRBV5-4; 11 nucleotides agree with TRBD2. The sequence was collected from a man younger than 30 who had recovered from COVID-19. The sequenced sample was PBMCs or T cells enriched from blood (not recorded which). In DNA form, the CDR3 reads TGTGCCAGCACTAGCGGGGGGCGCAATGAGCAGTTCTTC. It encodes CASTSGGRNEQFF.